The sequence of this TCR beta chain was determined in a study of blood T cells in healthy people across ages. A minimum of 7 million PBMCs was isolated per sample. The CDR3 consists of 15 residues. Unmatched junction bases numbered 4, after V lost 0 bases and J lost 4 bases. Germline CDR1 reads LGHDT; CDR2 reads YNNKEL (reference sequence). Using a J-beta primer mix together with a sample-barcoded 5' primer, a second PCR was run for roughly 6 to 12 cycles. TCRdb itself ran the 5' RACE reads through MiXCR, one entry per CDR3 protein. The top ten hold under 15% of the sample, which has 800,000 to 950,000 distinct CDR3 sequences, approximately 35% seen once.

Material for sequencing was blood. The genes are TRBV3-1 and TRBJ1-1, with 8 positions matching TRBD1. The receptor comes from a man younger than 30 in good health. CDR3 residues: CASSQEGRGLTEAFF. CDR3 coding DNA: TGTGCCAGCAGCCAAGAAGGCAGGGGGCTCACTGAAGCTTTCTTT. The complete variable domain, with remaining parts taken from reference TRBV3-1 and TRBJ1-1, reads DTAVSQTPKYLVTQMGNDKSIKCEQNLGHDTMYWYKQDSKKFLKIMFSYNNKELIINETVPNRFSPKSPDKAHLNLHINSLELGDSAVYFCASSQEGRGLTEAFFGQGTRLTVV.